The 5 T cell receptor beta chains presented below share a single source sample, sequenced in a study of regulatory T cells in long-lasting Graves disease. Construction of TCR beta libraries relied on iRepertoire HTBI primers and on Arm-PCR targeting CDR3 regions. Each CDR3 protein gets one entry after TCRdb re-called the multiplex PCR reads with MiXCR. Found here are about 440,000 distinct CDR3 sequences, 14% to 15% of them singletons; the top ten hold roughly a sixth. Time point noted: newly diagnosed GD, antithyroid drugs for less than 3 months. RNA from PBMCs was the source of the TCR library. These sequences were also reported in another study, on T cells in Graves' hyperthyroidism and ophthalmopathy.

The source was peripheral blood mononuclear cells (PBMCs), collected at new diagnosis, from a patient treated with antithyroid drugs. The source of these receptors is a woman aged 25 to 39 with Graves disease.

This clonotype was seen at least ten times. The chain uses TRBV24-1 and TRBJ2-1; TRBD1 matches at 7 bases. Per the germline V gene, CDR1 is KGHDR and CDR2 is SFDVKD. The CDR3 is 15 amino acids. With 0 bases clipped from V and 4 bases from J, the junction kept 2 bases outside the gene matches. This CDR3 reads CATSDLTGEYNEQFF. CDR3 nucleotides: TGTGCCACCAGTGATTTGACAGGGGAGTACAATGAGCAGTTCTTC.

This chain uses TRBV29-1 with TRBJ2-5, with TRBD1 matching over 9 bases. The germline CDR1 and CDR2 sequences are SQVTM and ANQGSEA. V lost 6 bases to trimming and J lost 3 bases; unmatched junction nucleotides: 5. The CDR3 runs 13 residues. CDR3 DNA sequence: TGCAGCGTGGGGACAGGGTCCGAAGAGACCCAGTACTTC. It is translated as CSVGTGSEETQYF.

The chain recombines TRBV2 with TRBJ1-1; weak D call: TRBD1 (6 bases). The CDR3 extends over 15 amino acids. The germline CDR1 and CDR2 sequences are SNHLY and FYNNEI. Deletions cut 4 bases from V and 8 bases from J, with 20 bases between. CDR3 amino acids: CASSARADGQPEAFF. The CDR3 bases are TGTGCCAGCAGTGCCCGTGCAGACGGACAGCCAGAAGCTTTCTTT.

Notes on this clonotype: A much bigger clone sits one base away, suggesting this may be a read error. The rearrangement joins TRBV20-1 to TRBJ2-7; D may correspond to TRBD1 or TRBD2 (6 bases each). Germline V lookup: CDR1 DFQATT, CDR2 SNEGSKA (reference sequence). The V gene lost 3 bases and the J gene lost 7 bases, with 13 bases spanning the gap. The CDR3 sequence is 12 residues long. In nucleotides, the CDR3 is TGCAGTGCTAGTCTGGGGGGCGATGAGCAGTACTTC. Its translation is CSASLGGDEQYF.

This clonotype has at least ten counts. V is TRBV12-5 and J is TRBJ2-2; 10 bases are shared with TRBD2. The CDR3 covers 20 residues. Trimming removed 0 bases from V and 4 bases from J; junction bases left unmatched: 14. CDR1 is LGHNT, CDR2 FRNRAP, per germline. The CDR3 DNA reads TGTGCTAGTGGTTTGGTACGGGGTAGCGGGAGGTTCTCGTCCACCGGGGAGCTGTTTTTT. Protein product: CASGLVRGSGRFSSTGELFF.